The source of this TCR beta chain is a study of response to subunit inactivated influenza vaccine. This CDR3 comprises 14 residues. Unmatched junction bases numbered 7, after V lost 7 bases and J lost 1 base. Germline assignment: CDR1 DFQATT and CDR2 SNEGSKA (reference sequence). This clonotype was counted between two and nine times. The antigen is undetermined. Study-level findings and limits: T cells newly recruited by each seasonal influenza vaccination are few, the authors suggested.

TCRdb re-derived calls from the RT-PCR reads in MiXCR, one entry per CDR3 protein. The table has under 550,000 distinct CDR3 sequences, approximately 7.3% seen once. This sequence was found in a man aged 50-75 years who received an inactivated influenza vaccine. The rearrangement links TRBV20-1 to TRBJ2-1, with TRBD2 matching 7 bases. Specimen: PBMCs from blood, collected around 25 months after vaccination. The CDR3 DNA is TGCAGTGTAATGACTAGCCGTTCCTACAATGAGCAGTTCTTC. Protein product: CSVMTSRSYNEQFF.